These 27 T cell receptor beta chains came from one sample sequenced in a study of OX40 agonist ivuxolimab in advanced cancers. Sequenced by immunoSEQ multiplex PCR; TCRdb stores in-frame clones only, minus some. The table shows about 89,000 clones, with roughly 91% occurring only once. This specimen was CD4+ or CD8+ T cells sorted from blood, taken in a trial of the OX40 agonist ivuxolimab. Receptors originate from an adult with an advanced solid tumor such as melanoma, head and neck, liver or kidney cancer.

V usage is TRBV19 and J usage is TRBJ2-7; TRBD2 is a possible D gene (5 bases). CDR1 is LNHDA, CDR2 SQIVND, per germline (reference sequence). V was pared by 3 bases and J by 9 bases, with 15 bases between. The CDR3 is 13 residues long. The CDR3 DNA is TGTGCCAGTAGTATGTGGCCCCAGGCGGGGCAGTACTTC. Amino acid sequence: CASSMWPQAGQYF. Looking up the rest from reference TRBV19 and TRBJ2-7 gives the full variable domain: DGGITQSPKYLFRKEGQNVTLSCEQNLNHDAMYWYRQDPGQGLRLIYYSQIVNDFQKGDIAEGYSVSREKKESFPLTVTSAQKNPTAFYLCASSMWPQAGQYFGPGTRLTVT.

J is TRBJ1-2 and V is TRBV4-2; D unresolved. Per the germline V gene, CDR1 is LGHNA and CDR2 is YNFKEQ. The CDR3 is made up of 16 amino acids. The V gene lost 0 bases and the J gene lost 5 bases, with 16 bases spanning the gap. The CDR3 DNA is TGTGCCAGCAGCCAAGATCAATCCGGGGTCGCGTATGGCTACACCTTC. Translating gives CASSQDQSGVAYGYTF.

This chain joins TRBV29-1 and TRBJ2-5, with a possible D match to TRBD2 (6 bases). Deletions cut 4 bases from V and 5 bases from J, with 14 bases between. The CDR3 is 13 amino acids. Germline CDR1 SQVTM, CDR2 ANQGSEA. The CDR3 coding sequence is TGCAGCGTTGCGCGGGGCGCGGAGGAGACCCAGTACTTC. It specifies CSVARGAEETQYF.

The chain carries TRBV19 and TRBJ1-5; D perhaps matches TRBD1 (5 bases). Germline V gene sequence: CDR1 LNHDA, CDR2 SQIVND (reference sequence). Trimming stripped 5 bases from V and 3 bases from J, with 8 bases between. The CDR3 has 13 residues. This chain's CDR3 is CASSGGNNQPQHF. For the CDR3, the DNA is TGTGCCAGTAGTGGGGGGAACAATCAGCCCCAGCATTTT.

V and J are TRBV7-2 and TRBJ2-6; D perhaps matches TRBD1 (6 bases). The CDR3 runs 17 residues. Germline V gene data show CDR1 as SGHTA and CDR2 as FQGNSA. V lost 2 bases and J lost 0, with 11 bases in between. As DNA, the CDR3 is TGTGCCAGCAGCTTACGGCAGGGGTCCTCTGGGGCCAACGTCCTGACTTTC. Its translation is CASSLRQGSSGANVLTF.

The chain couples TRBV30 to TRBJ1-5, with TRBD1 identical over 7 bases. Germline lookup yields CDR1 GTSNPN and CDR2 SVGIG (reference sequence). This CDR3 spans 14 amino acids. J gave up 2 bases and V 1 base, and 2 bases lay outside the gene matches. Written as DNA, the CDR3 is TGTGCCTGGAGTGACGGGACAGGCAATCAGCCCCAGCATTTT. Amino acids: CAWSDGTGNQPQHF.

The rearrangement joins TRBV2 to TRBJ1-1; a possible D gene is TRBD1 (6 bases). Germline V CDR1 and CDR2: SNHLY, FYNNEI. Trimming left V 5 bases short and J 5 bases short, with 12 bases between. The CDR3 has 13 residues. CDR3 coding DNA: TGTGCCAGCAGTAGCCAGGGGAATACTGAAGCTTTCTTT. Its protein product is CASSSQGNTEAFF.

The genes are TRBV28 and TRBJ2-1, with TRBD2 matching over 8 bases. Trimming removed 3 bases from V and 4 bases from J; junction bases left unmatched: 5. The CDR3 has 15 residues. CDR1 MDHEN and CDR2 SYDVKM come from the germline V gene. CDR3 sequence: CASSFGSSGYNEQFF. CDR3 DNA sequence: TGTGCCAGCAGTTTTGGCTCTAGCGGGTACAATGAGCAGTTCTTC.

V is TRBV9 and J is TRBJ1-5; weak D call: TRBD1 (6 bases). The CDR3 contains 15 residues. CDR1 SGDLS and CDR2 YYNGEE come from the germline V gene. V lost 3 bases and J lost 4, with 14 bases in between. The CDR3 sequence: CASSGEGVGNQPQHF. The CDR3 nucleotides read TGTGCCAGCAGCGGAGAGGGGGTGGGGAATCAGCCCCAGCATTTT.

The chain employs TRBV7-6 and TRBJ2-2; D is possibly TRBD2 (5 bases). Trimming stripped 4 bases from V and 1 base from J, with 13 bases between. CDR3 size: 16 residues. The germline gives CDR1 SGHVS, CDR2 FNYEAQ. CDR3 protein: CASSSTRGLNTGELFF. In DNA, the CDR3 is TGTGCCAGCAGCTCTACCCGCGGGTTGAACACCGGGGAGCTGTTTTTT. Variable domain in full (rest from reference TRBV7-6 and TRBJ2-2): GAGVSQSPRYKVTKRGQDVALRCDPISGHVSLYWYRQALGQGPEFLTYFNYEAQQDKSGLPNDRFSAERPEGSISTLTIQRTEQRDSAMYRCASSSTRGLNTGELFFGEGSRLTVL.

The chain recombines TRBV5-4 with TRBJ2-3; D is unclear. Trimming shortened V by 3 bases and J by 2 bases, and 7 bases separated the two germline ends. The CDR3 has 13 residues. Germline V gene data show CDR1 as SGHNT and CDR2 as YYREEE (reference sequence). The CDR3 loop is CASSWQNTDTQYF. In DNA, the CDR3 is TGTGCCAGCAGCTGGCAGAACACAGATACGCAGTATTTT. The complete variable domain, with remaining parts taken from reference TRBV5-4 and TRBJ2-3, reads ETGVTQSPTHLIKTRGQQVTLRCSSQSGHNTVSWYQQALGQGPQFIFQYYREEENGRGNFPPRFSGLQFPNYSSELNVNALELDDSALYLCASSWQNTDTQYFGPGTRLTVL.

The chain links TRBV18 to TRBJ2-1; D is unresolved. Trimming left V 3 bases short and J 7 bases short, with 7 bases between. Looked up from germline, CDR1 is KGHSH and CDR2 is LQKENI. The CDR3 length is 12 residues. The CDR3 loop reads CASSPDRNEQFF. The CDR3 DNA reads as TGTGCCAGCTCACCGGACCGGAATGAGCAGTTCTTC. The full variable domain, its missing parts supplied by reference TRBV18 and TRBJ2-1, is NAGVMQNPRHLVRRRGQEARLRCSPMKGHSHVYWYRQLPEEGLKFMVYLQKENIIDESGMPKERFSAEFPKEGPSILRIQQVVRGDSAAYFCASSPDRNEQFFGPGTRLTVL.

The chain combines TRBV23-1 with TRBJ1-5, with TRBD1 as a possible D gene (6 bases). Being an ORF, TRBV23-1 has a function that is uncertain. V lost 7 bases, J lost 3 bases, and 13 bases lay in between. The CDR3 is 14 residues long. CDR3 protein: CASTRGLPNQPQHF. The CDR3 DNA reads TGCGCCAGCACCAGGGGACTCCCCAATCAGCCCCAGCATTTT.

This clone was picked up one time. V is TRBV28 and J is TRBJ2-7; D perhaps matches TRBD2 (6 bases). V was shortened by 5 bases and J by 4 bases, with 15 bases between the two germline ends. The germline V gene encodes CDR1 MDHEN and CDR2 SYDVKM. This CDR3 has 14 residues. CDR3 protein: CASSAPRGLYEQYF. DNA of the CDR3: TGTGCCAGCAGTGCCCCCCGGGGGTTGTACGAGCAGTACTTC.

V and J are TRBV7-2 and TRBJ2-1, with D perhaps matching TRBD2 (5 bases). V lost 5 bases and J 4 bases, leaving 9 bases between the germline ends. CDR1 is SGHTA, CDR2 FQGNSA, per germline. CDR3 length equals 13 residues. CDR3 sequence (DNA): TGTGCCAGCAGCCAAACTAGGTACAATGAGCAGTTCTTC. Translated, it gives CASSQTRYNEQFF.

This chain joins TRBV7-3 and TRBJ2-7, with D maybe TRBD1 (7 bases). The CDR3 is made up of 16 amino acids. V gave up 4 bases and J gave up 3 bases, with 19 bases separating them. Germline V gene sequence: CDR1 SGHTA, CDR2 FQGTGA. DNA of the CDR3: TGTGCCAGCAGCTCCGGCAGGGGGGAGTCCATCTACGAGCAGTACTTC. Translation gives CASSSGRGESIYEQYF.

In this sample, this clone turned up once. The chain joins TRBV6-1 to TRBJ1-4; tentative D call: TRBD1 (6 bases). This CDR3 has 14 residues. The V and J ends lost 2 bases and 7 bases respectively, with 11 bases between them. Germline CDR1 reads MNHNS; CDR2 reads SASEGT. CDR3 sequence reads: CASSETTGGEKLFF. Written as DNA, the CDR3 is TGTGCCAGCAGTGAAACGACAGGAGGTGAAAAACTGTTTTTT.

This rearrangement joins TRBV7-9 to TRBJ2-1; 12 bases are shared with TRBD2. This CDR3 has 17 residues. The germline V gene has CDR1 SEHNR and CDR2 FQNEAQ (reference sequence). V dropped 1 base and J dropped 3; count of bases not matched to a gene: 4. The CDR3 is CASSLVTSGGHYNEQFF. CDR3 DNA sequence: TGTGCCAGCAGCTTAGTGACTAGCGGGGGCCACTACAATGAGCAGTTCTTC.

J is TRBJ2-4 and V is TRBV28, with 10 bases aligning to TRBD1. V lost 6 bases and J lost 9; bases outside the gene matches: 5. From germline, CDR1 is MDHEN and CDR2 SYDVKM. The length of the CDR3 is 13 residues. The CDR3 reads CASSAGQGGIQYF. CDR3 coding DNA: TGTGCCAGCAGCGCCGGACAGGGGGGCATTCAGTACTTC.

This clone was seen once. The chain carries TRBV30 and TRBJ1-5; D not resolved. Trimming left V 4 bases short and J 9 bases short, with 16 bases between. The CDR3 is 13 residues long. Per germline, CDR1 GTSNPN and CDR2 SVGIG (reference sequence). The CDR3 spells CAWKEQRLGPQHF. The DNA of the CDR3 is TGTGCCTGGAAGGAGCAGCGCTTGGGGCCCCAGCATTTT. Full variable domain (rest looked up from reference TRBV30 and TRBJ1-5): SQTIHQWPATLVQPVGSPLSLECTVEGTSNPNLYWYRQAAGRGLQLLFYSVGIGQISSEVPQNLSASRPQDRQFILSSKKLLLSDSGFYLCAWKEQRLGPQHFGDGTRLSIL.

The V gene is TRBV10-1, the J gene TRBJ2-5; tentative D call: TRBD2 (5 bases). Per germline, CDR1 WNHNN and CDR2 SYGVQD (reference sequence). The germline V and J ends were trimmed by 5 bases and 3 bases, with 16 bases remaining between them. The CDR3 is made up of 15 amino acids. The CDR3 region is CASSPRVGSEETQYF. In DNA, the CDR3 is TGCGCCAGCAGTCCGCGGGTTGGGTCAGAAGAGACCCAGTACTTC.

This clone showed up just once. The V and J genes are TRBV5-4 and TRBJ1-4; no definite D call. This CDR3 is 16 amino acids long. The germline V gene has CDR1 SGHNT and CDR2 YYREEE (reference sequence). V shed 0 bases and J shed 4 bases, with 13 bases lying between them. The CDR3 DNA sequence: TGTGCCAGCAGCTTGGCCGCGAACGGCCTTAATGAAAAACTGTTTTTT. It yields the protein CASSLAANGLNEKLFF.

CDR3 residues: CASSLAVEQFF. The CDR3 DNA sequence: TGTGCCAGCAGCTTAGCAGTTGAGCAGTTCTTC. This rearrangement joins TRBV7-2 to TRBJ2-1, with D hard to call. The CDR3 loop spans 11 amino acids. Germline V gives CDR1 SGHTA, CDR2 FQGNSA. Trimming shortened V by 0 bases and J by 9 bases, and 3 bases separated the two germline ends.

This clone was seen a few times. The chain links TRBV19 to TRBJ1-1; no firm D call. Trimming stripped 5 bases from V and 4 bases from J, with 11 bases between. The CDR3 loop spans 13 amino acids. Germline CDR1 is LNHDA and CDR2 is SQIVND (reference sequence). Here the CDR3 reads CASSPVGVTEAFF. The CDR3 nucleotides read TGTGCCAGTAGTCCTGTGGGAGTCACTGAAGCTTTCTTT.

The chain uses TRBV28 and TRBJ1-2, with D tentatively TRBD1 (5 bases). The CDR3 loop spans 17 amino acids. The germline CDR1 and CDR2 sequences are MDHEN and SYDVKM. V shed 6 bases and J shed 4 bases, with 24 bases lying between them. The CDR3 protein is CASSPSGGWAASYGYTF. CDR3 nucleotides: TGTGCCAGCAGCCCTTCCGGGGGATGGGCGGCCTCCTATGGCTACACCTTC.

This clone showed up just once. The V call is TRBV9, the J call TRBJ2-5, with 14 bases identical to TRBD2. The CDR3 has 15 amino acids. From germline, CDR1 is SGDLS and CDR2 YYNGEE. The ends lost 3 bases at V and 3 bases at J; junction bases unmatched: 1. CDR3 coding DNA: TGTGCCAGCAGCGCGACTAGCGGGAGGGAAGAGACCCAGTACTTC. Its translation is CASSATSGREETQYF.

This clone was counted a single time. For the CDR3, the DNA is TGTGCCAGCAGCGTAGGACAGGTCTCTGGAAACACCATATATTTT. Its protein product is CASSVGQVSGNTIYF. The chain recombines TRBV9 with TRBJ1-3; D possibly corresponds to TRBD1 (6 bases). The ends were cut back, 0 bases at V and 0 bases at J, with 7 bases in the middle. CDR1 and CDR2 from the germline V gene are SGDLS and YYNGEE. This CDR3 spans 15 amino acids.